The 14 T cell receptor beta chains presented below share a single source sample, sequenced in a study of T-cell memory formation after mild COVID-19 (dated by TCRdb to the early 2020s). Receptor amplification or capture employed 5' RACE. TCRdb names Illumina NovaSeq 6000 as the instrument used. The public sequencing data were trimmed at Q25 with fastp and processed into clonotypes with MiXCR by TCRdb, which kept only in-frame beta chains. Identical CDR3 protein sequences are pooled into one entry, listed with their most common genes and DNA. Present in this sample are about 250,000 distinct CDR3 sequences, under 20% of which were seen just once. Clones ranked in the top ten supply roughly 24% of the sample. Sequenced material: PBMCs or a T cell subset sorted from them (not recorded which). These receptors were taken from a young man who had mild COVID-19 (a few samples of this study predate the infection). The sample titles of this study are shuffled in the database, so cell type and time point are left out; the donor was told from shared clones.

The V call is TRBV29-1, the J call TRBJ2-7; 7 nucleotides align to TRBD2. V shed 7 bases, J shed 5 bases, and the junction held 8 bases outside the gene matches. The CDR3 loop spans 12 amino acids. The germline CDR1 and CDR2 sequences are SQVTM and ANQGSEA. The CDR3 region is CSAGGGGHEQYF. The CDR3 DNA reads as TGCAGCGCTGGGGGGGGAGGCCACGAGCAGTACTTC.

This clonotype has only a few counts. V gene TRBV4-1 combines with J gene TRBJ2-3, with D possibly being TRBD1 (5 bases). Per germline, CDR1 MGHRA and CDR2 YSYEKL. V lost 0 bases and J 0 bases, leaving 13 bases between the germline ends. The CDR3 has 17 residues. CDR3 bases: TGCGCCAGCAGCCAAGAAGGGGCTCTGTCTAGCACAGATACGCAGTATTTT. It yields the protein CASSQEGALSSTDTQYF.

V gene TRBV20-1 combines with J gene TRBJ2-5, with D possibly being TRBD1 (5 bases). Looked up from germline, CDR1 is DFQATT and CDR2 is SNEGSKA (reference sequence). The CDR3 length is 14 residues. Trimming removed 6 bases from V and 5 bases from J, with 19 bases in between. In DNA, the CDR3 is TGCAGTGCAAGAATGACAGCTGGCGTGGAGACCCAGTACTTC. Amino acids: CSARMTAGVETQYF.

The chain couples TRBV9 to TRBJ2-3, with 12 bases identical to TRBD2. The CDR3 is 15 amino acids. With V trimmed by 4 bases and J by 5 bases, 5 bases remained unmatched. Germline V gene sequence: CDR1 SGDLS, CDR2 YYNGEE. The CDR3 nucleotides read TGTGCCAGCAGCCCTAGCGGGGGGGCGATAGATACGCAGTATTTT. Amino acids: CASSPSGGAIDTQYF.

This clonotype showed up just a few times. The gene calls are TRBV6-5 and TRBJ2-7; D possibly corresponds to TRBD1 (7 bases). V was trimmed by 2 bases and J by 4 bases, leaving 15 bases between them. Germline values: CDR1 MNHEY, CDR2 SVGAGI. The CDR3 spans 15 residues. The CDR3 nucleotides are TGTGCCAGCAGTTACGACCGCGGGACAGCGTACGAGCAGTACTTC. Translation: CASSYDRGTAYEQYF.

This clonotype was observed many times. The chain carries TRBV6-5 and TRBJ2-3, with D unclear. Germline V gene sequence: CDR1 MNHEY, CDR2 SVGAGI. The ends were cut back, 4 bases at V and 1 base at J, with 6 bases in the middle. The CDR3 totals 13 residues. The CDR3 sequence is CASSFPGTDTQYF. DNA of the CDR3: TGTGCCAGCAGTTTCCCGGGCACAGATACGCAGTATTTT.

The chain joins TRBV28 to TRBJ1-1; no clear D. The CDR3 consists of 13 residues. The germline V gene has CDR1 MDHEN and CDR2 SYDVKM. The V and J ends lost 3 bases and 3 bases respectively, with 8 bases between them. CDR3 protein: CASSFDGDTEAFF. CDR3 DNA: TGTGCCAGCAGTTTTGACGGTGACACTGAAGCTTTCTTT.

The chain employs TRBV24-1 and TRBJ2-6; D remains unclear. Germline V gene sequence: CDR1 KGHDR, CDR2 SFDVKD. The V gene lost 4 bases and the J gene lost 0 bases, with 6 bases spanning the gap. The CDR3 is 15 amino acids. The CDR3: CATSETSSGANVLTF. As DNA, the CDR3 is TGTGCCACCAGTGAGACATCCTCTGGGGCCAACGTCCTGACTTTC.

The J gene is TRBJ2-7, the V gene TRBV11-2; 8 nucleotides agree with TRBD1. Germline CDR1 is SGHAT and CDR2 is FQNNGV. J gave up 4 bases and V 2 bases, and 1 base lay outside the gene matches. The CDR3 loop spans 13 amino acids. In DNA form, the CDR3 reads TGTGCCAGCAGCTTACAGGGGGCTTACGAGCAGTACGTC. This encodes CASSLQGAYEQYV.

The chain has TRBV7-2 and TRBJ2-3; D is unresolved. Germline V gene lookup returns CDR1 SGHTA and CDR2 FQGNSA. CDR3 length: 13 residues. With 5 bases removed from V and 4 bases from J, the gap between germline ends came to 10 bases. Here the CDR3 reads CASSPLAPDTQYF. CDR3 nucleotide sequence: TGTGCCAGCAGCCCCCTGGCCCCAGATACGCAGTATTTT.

The genes are TRBV28 and TRBJ1-5; D not resolved. The CDR3 is 11 residues long. The ends were cut back, 1 base at V and 8 bases at J, with 3 bases in the middle. From germline, CDR1 is MDHEN and CDR2 SYDVKM. The CDR3, as DNA: TGTGCCAGCAGTTTATCCGAGCCCCAGCATTTT. Protein product: CASSLSEPQHF.

The J gene is TRBJ2-5, the V gene TRBV6-2 or TRBV6-3; D unclear. Trimming took 8 bases from V and 4 from J, leaving 20 bases between them. Germline CDR1 and CDR2: MNHEY and SVGEGT. The CDR3 runs 15 residues. The CDR3, as DNA: TGTGCCAGCGATATACGACGTGGGATAGGAGAGACCCAGTACTTC. As protein: CASDIRRGIGETQYF.

In its sample, this clonotype was seen a few times. The V call is TRBV6-6, the J call TRBJ1-1, with D possibly TRBD1 on 6 matching bases. The CDR3 runs to 14 residues. Germline V CDR1 and CDR2: MNHNY, SVGAGI (reference sequence). V lost 2 bases to trimming and J lost 1 base, with 8 bases between them. The CDR3 nucleotides read TGTGCCAGCAGTTACATGACAGGGAACACTGAAGCTTTCTTT. Translating it yields CASSYMTGNTEAFF.

CDR3 sequence (DNA): TGTGCCAGCAGCTGGGACCCCCTCTTCACAGATACGCAGTATTTT. It is translated as CASSWDPLFTDTQYF. V usage is TRBV5-5 and J usage is TRBJ2-3; perhaps D is TRBD1 or TRBD2 (5 bases each). The germline CDR1 and CDR2 sequences are SGHKS and YYEKEE (reference sequence). The CDR3 sequence is 15 residues long. V shed 3 bases and J shed 2 bases, with 13 bases lying between them.